This T cell receptor (beta chain) was sequenced during a study of cytomegalovirus exposure and HLA in healthy donors. Study-wide context: Unique TCRs from HLA-typed donors, about 85 million of them, were held in an early data release. The study's findings and limits: As a later analysis showed, several of the most significant clusters appeared to be linked to common viral pathogens. Donors belonging to an Asian-associated ancestry cluster reportedly showed fewer N-insertions in productive TCRs than the 666-donor mean, according to what a later analysis found.

The ends were cut back, 4 bases at V and 6 bases at J, with 16 bases in the middle. The V gene's germline CDR1 is SGHRS and CDR2 YFSETQ. CDR3 length equals 15 residues. Primers for the PCR totalled 60 Vbeta and 13 Jbeta. This table comes from immunoSEQ multiplex PCR, and its TCRdb copy is limited to in-frame clones, with some not included. The data contain about 120,000 clones, around 75% of them singletons. A word on this clone: Its specificity is unknown.

The TCR originated in a woman between 45 and 65 years old in good health and CMV-seropositive. Specimen: PBMCs. The chain recombines TRBV5-1 with TRBJ2-2; weak D call: TRBD1 (6 bases). The CDR3 bases are TGCGCCAGCAGCCCCGCAGGGGATAGTCCCGGGGAGCTGTTTTTT. It translates to CASSPAGDSPGELFF.